The T cell receptor beta chain under discussion was sequenced for a study of OX40 agonist ivuxolimab in advanced cancers. Study-wide context: With a range of 23 to 79, age averaged about 58 years, and 65% to 85% were male.

For this clone: Its target is not known.

Study outcomes and limitations: It was also the case that some nonresponders had low normalized T-cell clonal expansion. Partial responders at 0.1-3.0 mg/kg showed near-lowest clonal expansion.

Sequencing used immunoSEQ multiplex PCR; TCRdb keeps in-frame clones, though not all of them. The data show about 94,000 clones, around 90% seen once. The V and J ends lost 7 bases and 6 bases respectively, with 12 bases between them. Germline V gene lookup returns CDR1 SEHNR and CDR2 FQNEAQ (reference sequence). This CDR3 spans 12 amino acids. This chain links TRBV7-9 with TRBJ1-1, with D uncertain. Sequenced here: CD4+ or CD8+ T cells sorted from blood, sampled in a trial of the OX40 agonist ivuxolimab. The clonotype comes from an adult with an advanced solid tumor such as melanoma, head and neck, liver or kidney cancer. The CDR3 here is CASTDDGSEAFF. The CDR3 DNA sequence: TGTGCCAGCACCGATGACGGATCTGAAGCTTTCTTT.